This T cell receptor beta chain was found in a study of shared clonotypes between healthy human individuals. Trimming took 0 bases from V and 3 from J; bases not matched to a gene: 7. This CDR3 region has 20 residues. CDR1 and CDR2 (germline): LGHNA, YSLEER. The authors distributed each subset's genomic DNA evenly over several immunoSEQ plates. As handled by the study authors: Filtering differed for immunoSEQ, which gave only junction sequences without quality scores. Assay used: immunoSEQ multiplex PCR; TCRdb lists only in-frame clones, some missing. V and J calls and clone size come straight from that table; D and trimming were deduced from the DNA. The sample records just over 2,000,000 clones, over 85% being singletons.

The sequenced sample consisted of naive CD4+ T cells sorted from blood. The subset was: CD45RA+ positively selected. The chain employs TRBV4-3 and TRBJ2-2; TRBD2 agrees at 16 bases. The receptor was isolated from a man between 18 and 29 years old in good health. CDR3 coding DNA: TGCGCCAGCAGCCAAGAGGAGGGACTAGCGGGAGGGCCGTACACCGGGGAGCTGTTTTTT. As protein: CASSQEEGLAGGPYTGELFF.